The 20 T cell receptor beta chains presented below share a single source sample, sequenced in a study of blood T cell repertoires in COVID-19 (dated by TCRdb to the early 2020s). The library was prepared using the immunoSEQ multiplex PCR assay. The source is immuneACCESS, and TCRdb retained only in-frame sequences with V and J called. Part of the clones is not carried over; for the studies checked, unresolved V genes explain less than half of this, and the remainder is unexplained. The sample contains 200,000 or so clones, 86% of them found a single time. Less than 4.5% of the sample comes from the top ten. Sequenced: PBMCs or T cells enriched from blood (not recorded which). These TCRs come from a middle-aged woman with acute COVID-19.

J is TRBJ1-5 and V is TRBV12-5; TRBD1 might be the D (6 bases). The CDR3 spans 17 residues. Per the germline V gene, CDR1 is LGHNT and CDR2 is FRNRAP. Trimming pared 7 bases from V and 2 bases from J, leaving 21 bases between. The CDR3 region has the DNA TGTGCTAGTGCCCCTCCTGGGAGCGAGGGGGGCAATCAGCCCCAGCATTTT. It yields the protein CASAPPGSEGGNQPQHF.

The J gene is TRBJ2-7, the V gene TRBV9, with TRBD1 matching over 8 bases. In germline, CDR1 is SGDLS, CDR2 YYNGEE. V lost 4 bases, J lost 3 bases, and 9 bases stayed unmatched. The CDR3 length is 15 residues. The CDR3 reads CASSPRGQGYYEQYF. The CDR3 nucleotides are TGTGCCAGCAGCCCACGTGGACAGGGCTACTACGAGCAGTACTTC.

This chain uses TRBV28 with TRBJ1-2; the D gene is possibly TRBD1 (5 bases). Looked up from germline, CDR1 is MDHEN and CDR2 is SYDVKM. Trimming took 5 bases from V and 4 from J, leaving 17 bases between them. The CDR3 covers 15 residues. The CDR3 sequence is CASSPMGPPLYGYTF. The CDR3 nucleotides read TGTGCCAGCAGTCCCATGGGGCCCCCGCTCTATGGCTACACCTTC.

V usage is TRBV19 and J usage is TRBJ1-6; possible D gene TRBD1, 5 bases. Per germline, CDR1 LNHDA and CDR2 SQIVND (reference sequence). CDR3 length: 17 amino acids. V lost 7 bases, J lost 5 bases, and 21 bases lay in between. The CDR3 loop is CASTTHSDTLNNSPLHF. Here the CDR3 DNA reads TGTGCCAGTACCACACACTCGGACACTCTCAATAATTCACCCCTCCACTTT.

This clone appeared a few times. This chain joins TRBV20-1 and TRBJ1-2, with D uncertain. V was shortened by 2 bases and J by 8 bases, with 9 bases between the two germline ends. The germline V gene encodes CDR1 DFQATT and CDR2 SNEGSKA (reference sequence). The CDR3 has 11 residues. The CDR3 DNA sequence: TGCAGTGCTAGATTACAGTGGGGCTACACCTTC. The encoded protein is CSARLQWGYTF.

The J gene is TRBJ1-2, the V gene TRBV7-8; no clear D gene. V was shortened by 1 base and J by 2 bases, with 11 bases between the two germline ends. This CDR3 comprises 15 residues. Germline CDR1 reads SGHVS; CDR2 reads FQNEAQ. This CDR3 is CASSLDTEENYGYTF. The CDR3 bases are TGTGCCAGCAGCTTAGATACGGAGGAGAACTATGGCTACACCTTC.

The V call is TRBV6-5, the J call TRBJ1-2; maybe TRBD1 (6 bases). The CDR3 loop spans 15 amino acids. From germline, CDR1 is MNHEY and CDR2 SVGAGI. Trimming removed 0 bases from V and 5 bases from J, with 13 bases in between. The CDR3 spells CASSYSAGTPYGYTF. The CDR3 DNA follows: TGTGCCAGCAGTTACTCAGCCGGGACACCTTATGGCTACACCTTC.

The V gene is TRBV5-1, the J gene TRBJ2-7; 7 nucleotides line up with TRBD1. Per germline, CDR1 SGHRS and CDR2 YFSETQ. V shed 3 bases, J shed 2 bases, and the junction held 5 bases outside the gene matches. The CDR3 totals 14 residues. The CDR3 spells CASSSTGTAYEQYF. CDR3 DNA sequence: TGCGCCAGCAGCTCCACCGGGACAGCCTACGAGCAGTACTTC.

J is TRBJ2-7 and V is TRBV5-6; 9 nucleotides agree with TRBD2. Germline-derived CDR1 and CDR2 are SGHDT and YYEEEE. With 4 bases clipped from V and 4 bases from J, the junction kept 18 bases outside the gene matches. The CDR3 is made up of 18 amino acids. The CDR3 nucleotides are TGTGCCAGCAGCCCGGAATGGGCAGGGACTAGCCTGAAGTACGAGCAGTACGTC. This sequence encodes CASSPEWAGTSLKYEQYV.

The chain recombines TRBV5-1 with TRBJ1-4, with 8 nucleotides matching TRBD1. The germline CDR1 and CDR2 sequences are SGHRS and YFSETQ. The CDR3 sequence is 17 residues long. With V trimmed by 5 bases and J by 0 bases, 9 bases remained unmatched. The CDR3 coding sequence is TGCGCCAGCAGAGACGGACAGGGAGTTGCAACTAATGAAAAACTGTTTTTT. It is translated as CASRDGQGVATNEKLFF. Drawing the rest from reference TRBV5-1 and TRBJ1-4, the complete variable domain is KAGVTQTPRYLIKTRGQQVTLSCSPISGHRSVSWYQQTPGQGLQFLFEYFSETQRNKGNFPGRFSGRQFSNSRSEMNVSTLELGDSALYLCASRDGQGVATNEKLFFGSGTQLSVL.

The J gene is TRBJ1-2, the V gene TRBV7-9, with 7 nucleotides matching TRBD1. CDR1 SEHNR and CDR2 FQNEAQ come from the germline V gene (reference sequence). With 4 bases clipped from V and 6 bases from J, the junction kept 5 bases outside the gene matches. The CDR3 extends over 13 amino acids. The CDR3, as DNA: TGTGCCAGCAGCTCGGGACAGATGAATGGCTACACCTTC. Amino acid sequence: CASSSGQMNGYTF.

V usage is TRBV11-1 and J usage is TRBJ2-2; 11 nucleotides match TRBD1. V shed 5 bases, J shed 6 bases, and the junction held 5 bases outside the gene matches. CDR3 length: 15 amino acids. The germline V gene has CDR1 SGHAT and CDR2 FQDESV (reference sequence). Here the CDR3 reads CASSPGQGGSGELFF. The CDR3, as DNA: TGTGCCAGCAGCCCGGGACAGGGGGGATCCGGGGAGCTGTTTTTT.

The chain combines TRBV2 with TRBJ1-2; TRBD1 matches 7 bases. CDR1 is SNHLY and CDR2 is FYNNEI in the germline V gene. CDR3 length: 12 residues. The J segment lost 4 bases and the V segment lost 6 bases, leaving 2 bases of the junction unmatched. DNA for the CDR3: TGTGCCAGCAGATCAGGGGGCTATGGCTACACCTTC. Protein: CASRSGGYGYTF.

The chain recombines TRBV4-1 with TRBJ1-2; no clear D gene. The CDR3 length is 15 residues. V was shortened by 1 base and J by 0 bases, with 9 bases between the two germline ends. Germline values: CDR1 MGHRA, CDR2 YSYEKL. The CDR3 reads CASSQGPDSNYGYTF. The CDR3 DNA reads TGCGCCAGCAGCCAAGGGCCAGATTCTAACTATGGCTACACCTTC.

The gene calls are TRBV9 and TRBJ2-2, with unresolved D. Germline loops: CDR1 SGDLS, CDR2 YYNGEE. Trimming removed 0 bases at V and 6 bases at J, with 6 bases between. The CDR3 sequence is 13 residues long. This CDR3 is CASSVVVAGELFF. In DNA form, the CDR3 reads TGTGCCAGCAGCGTAGTGGTAGCCGGGGAGCTGTTTTTT.

The chain recombines TRBV10-1 with TRBJ2-1, with TRBD2 identical over 9 bases. The CDR3 is made up of 16 amino acids. V lost 3 bases to trimming and J lost 9 bases; unmatched junction nucleotides: 12. The germline gives CDR1 WNHNN, CDR2 SYGVQD (reference sequence). CDR3 region: CASSELLAGPRGEQFF. CDR3 DNA sequence: TGCGCCAGCAGTGAACTTCTAGCGGGGCCCCGGGGTGAGCAGTTCTTC.

This chain links TRBV19 with TRBJ2-3, with TRBD1 matching 8 bases. The CDR3 extends over 15 amino acids. The J segment lost 2 bases and the V segment lost 10 bases, leaving 11 bases of the junction unmatched. CDR1 and CDR2 (germline): LNHDA, SQIVND (reference sequence). CDR3 DNA sequence: TGTGCCACCCAGGGGGCGCAGGGTCACACAGATACGCAGTATTTT. It translates to CATQGAQGHTDTQYF.

This clone has only a few counts. The chain recombines TRBV5-5 with TRBJ2-5, with 7 bases lining up with TRBD1. Trimming at V came to 4 bases and at J to 1 base, leaving 7 bases not matched to a gene. Germline V gives CDR1 SGHKS, CDR2 YYEKEE (reference sequence). This CDR3 is 15 amino acids long. In nucleotides, the CDR3 is TGTGCCAGCAGCAGGGGACAGACGACCCAAGAGACCCAGTACTTC. Its translation is CASSRGQTTQETQYF.

The rearrangement links TRBV6-1 to TRBJ1-3, with a weak D call TRBD1 (5 bases). There are 16 residues in the CDR3. The germline V and J ends were trimmed by 2 bases and 0 bases, with 11 bases remaining between them. Germline CDR1 is MNHNS and CDR2 is SASEGT. CDR3 in amino acids: CASSENPGASGNTIYF. CDR3 bases: TGTGCCAGCAGTGAAAACCCTGGGGCCTCTGGAAACACCATATATTTT.

The chain joins TRBV7-3 to TRBJ1-2; 9 bases are a match to TRBD1. Losses at the gene ends were 5 bases for V and 8 bases for J; bases not matched to a gene: 6. The CDR3 totals 13 residues. The V gene's germline CDR1 is SGHTA and CDR2 FQGTGA. In DNA, the CDR3 is TGTGCCAGCAGCGAAACAGGGGGCTGGGGCTACACCTTC. Its translation: CASSETGGWGYTF.